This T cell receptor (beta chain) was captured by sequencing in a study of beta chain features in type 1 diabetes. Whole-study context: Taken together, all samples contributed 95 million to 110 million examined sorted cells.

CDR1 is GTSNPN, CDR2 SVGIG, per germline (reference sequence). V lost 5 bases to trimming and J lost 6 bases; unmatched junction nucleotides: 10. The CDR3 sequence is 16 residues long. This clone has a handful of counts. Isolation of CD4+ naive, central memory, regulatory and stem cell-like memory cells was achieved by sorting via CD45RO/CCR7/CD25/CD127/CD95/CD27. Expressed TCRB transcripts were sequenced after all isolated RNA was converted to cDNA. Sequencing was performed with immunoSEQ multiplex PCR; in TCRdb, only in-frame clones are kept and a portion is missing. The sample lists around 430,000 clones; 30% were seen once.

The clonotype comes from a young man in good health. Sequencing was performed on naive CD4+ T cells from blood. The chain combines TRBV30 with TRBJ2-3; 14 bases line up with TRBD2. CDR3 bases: TGTGCCTGGGCCTCCGGACTAGCGGGAGGTCCCGATACGCAGTATTTT. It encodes CAWASGLAGGPDTQYF.